This TCR beta chain was observed in a study of OX40 agonist ivuxolimab in advanced cancers. In the study overall: Patients were dosed intravenously with ivuxolimab at 0.01 to 10 mg/kg every 2 weeks. General study points: At 0.1-3.0 mg/kg, partial responders had clonal expansion among the lowest observed. Low levels of normalized T-cell clonal expansion also appeared in some nonresponders.

Generated by immunoSEQ multiplex PCR, the TCRdb table keeps only in-frame clones and is missing some. The sample gives about 20,000 clones, around 80% of which show up once; roughly 30% is in the top ten. A remark on this clone: Antigen specificity is unknown.

The V segment lost 3 bases and the J segment 1 base; nucleotides outside the gene matches: 13. The germline CDR1 and CDR2 sequences are SGHVS and FNYEAQ. The CDR3 spans 19 residues. This TCR derives from an adult with an advanced solid tumor such as melanoma, head and neck, liver or kidney cancer. The sample here was CD4+ or CD8+ T cells sorted from blood, taken in a trial of the OX40 agonist ivuxolimab. The rearrangement links TRBV7-6 to TRBJ2-5; 11 bases match TRBD2. The CDR3 DNA is TGTGCCAGCAGCTTTCCTGTCCCTAGCGGGAGGTCCCCCCAAGAGACCCAGTACTTC. Translating gives CASSFPVPSGRSPQETQYF.